This T cell receptor beta chain emerged from a study of blood T cell repertoires in COVID-19. Study-level information: Nucleic acid was either cDNA or gDNA, and it came from T cells, B-cell-depleted T cells, or PBMCs.

Study processing details: Amplification from reference gene primers served as the basis for estimated nucleated cell counts. Assay: immunoSEQ multiplex PCR; the TCRdb copy retains only in-frame clones and omits some. Clone size and the V and J calls come from that table; the DNA yielded D and trimming. The table includes 30,000 to 35,000 clones, about 88% detected once. Material for sequencing was peripheral blood. The sequence came from a man at least 80 years old with acute or convalescent COVID-19.

For the CDR3, the DNA is TGTGCCAGCTCGTTAGCGGGAGGGACCCTTAGCACAGATACGCAGTATTTT. Its protein product is CASSLAGGTLSTDTQYF. The rearrangement links TRBV19 to TRBJ2-3; 11 nucleotides align to TRBD2. The CDR3 contains 17 residues. The V segment lost 9 bases and the J segment 0 bases; nucleotides outside the gene matches: 11. Germline-derived CDR1 and CDR2 are LNHDA and SQIVND (reference sequence).